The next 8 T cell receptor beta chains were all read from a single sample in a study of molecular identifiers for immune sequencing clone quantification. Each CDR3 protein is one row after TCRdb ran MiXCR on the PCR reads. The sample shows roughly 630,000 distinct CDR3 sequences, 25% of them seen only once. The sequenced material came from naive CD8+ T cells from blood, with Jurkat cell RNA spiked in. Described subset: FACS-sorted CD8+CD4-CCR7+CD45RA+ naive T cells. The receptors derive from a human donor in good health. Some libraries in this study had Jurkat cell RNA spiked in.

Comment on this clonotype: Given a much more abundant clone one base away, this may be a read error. DNA for the CDR3: TGCGCCAGCAGCCAAGTGCCGGGGAGCCGCGAGACCCAGTACTTC. Amino acid sequence: CASSQVPGSRETQYF. This chain links TRBV4-1 with TRBJ2-5, with D possibly matching TRBD2 (5 bases). Trimming took 1 base from V and 5 from J, leaving 14 bases between them. The length of the CDR3 is 15 residues. Germline CDR1 is MGHRA and CDR2 is YSYEKL.

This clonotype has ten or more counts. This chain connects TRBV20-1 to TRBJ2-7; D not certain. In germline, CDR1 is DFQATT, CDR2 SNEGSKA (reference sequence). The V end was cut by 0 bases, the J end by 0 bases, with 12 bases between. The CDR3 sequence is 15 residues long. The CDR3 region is CSARDLQESSYEQYF. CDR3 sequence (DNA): TGCAGTGCTAGAGATCTGCAGGAAAGCTCCTACGAGCAGTACTTC.

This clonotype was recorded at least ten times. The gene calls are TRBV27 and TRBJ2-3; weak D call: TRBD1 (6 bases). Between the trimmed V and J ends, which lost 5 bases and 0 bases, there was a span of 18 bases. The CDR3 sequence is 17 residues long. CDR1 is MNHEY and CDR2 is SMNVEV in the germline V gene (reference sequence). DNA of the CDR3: TGTGCCAGCAGTACTCGACAGGAGCCGACTAGCACAGATACGCAGTATTTT. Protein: CASSTRQEPTSTDTQYF.

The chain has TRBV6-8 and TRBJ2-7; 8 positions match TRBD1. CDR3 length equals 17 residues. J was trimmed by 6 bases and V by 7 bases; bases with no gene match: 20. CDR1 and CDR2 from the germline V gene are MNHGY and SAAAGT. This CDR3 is CASTTQSPQRQGFEQYF. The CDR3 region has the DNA TGTGCCAGCACCACACAAAGCCCCCAGCGACAGGGGTTCGAGCAGTACTTC.

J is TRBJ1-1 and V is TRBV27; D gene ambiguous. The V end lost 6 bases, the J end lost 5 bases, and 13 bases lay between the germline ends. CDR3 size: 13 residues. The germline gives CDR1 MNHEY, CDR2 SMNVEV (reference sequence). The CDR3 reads CASRYSGGTEAFF. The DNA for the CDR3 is TGTGCCAGCAGATACTCAGGAGGAACTGAAGCTTTCTTT.

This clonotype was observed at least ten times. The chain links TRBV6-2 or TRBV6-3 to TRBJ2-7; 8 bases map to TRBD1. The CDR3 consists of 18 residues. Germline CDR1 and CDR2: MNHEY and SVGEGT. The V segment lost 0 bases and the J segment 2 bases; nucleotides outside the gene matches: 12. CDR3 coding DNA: TGTGCCAGCAGTTACTCGAGTGTGACAGGGGATCAAGCCTACGAGCAGTACTTC. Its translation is CASSYSSVTGDQAYEQYF.

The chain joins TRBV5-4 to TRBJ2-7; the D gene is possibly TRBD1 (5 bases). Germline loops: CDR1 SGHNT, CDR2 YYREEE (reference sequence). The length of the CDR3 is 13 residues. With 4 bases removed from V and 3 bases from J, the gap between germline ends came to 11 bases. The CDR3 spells CASSGGHRYEQYF. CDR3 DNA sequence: TGTGCCAGCAGCGGTGGACACCGCTACGAGCAGTACTTC.

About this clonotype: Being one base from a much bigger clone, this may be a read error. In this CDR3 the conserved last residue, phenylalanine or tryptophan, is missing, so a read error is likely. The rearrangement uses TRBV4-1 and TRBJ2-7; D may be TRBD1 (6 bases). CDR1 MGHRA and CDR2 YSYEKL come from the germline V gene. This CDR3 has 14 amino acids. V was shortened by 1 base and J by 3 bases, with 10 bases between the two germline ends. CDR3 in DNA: TGCGCCAGCAGCCAAGTGCGGACAGACTACGAGCAGTACATC. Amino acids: CASSQVRTDYEQYI.